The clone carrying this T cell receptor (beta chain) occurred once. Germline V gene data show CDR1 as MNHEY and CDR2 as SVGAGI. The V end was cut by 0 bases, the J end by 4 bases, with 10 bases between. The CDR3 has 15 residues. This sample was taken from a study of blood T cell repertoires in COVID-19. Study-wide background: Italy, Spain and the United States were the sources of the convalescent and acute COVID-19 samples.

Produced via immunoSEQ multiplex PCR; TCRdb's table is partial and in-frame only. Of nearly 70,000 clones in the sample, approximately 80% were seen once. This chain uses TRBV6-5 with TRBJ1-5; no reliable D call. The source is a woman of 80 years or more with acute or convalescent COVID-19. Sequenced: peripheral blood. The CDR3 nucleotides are TGTGCCAGCAGTTACTCGAACAGAGCAAATCAGCCCCAGCATTTT. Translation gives CASSYSNRANQPQHF.